A single sample is the source of the 5 T cell receptor beta chains below, sequenced in a study of T-cell memory formation after mild COVID-19. MiXCR was run by TCRdb on the 5' RACE reads, yielding one entry per CDR3 protein. The data hold 80,000 to 130,000 distinct CDR3 sequences, with roughly 10% observed a single time. The sample taken for sequencing was PBMCs or a T cell subset sorted from them (not recorded which). All receptors come from a man aged 18 to 35 who had mild COVID-19 (a few samples of this study predate the infection). Cell type and time point are not known.

The genes are TRBV7-9 and TRBJ1-1; 7 nucleotides line up with TRBD1. The length of the CDR3 is 15 residues. After removal of 5 bases from V and 0 bases from J, the junction contained 6 bases not matched to a gene. Germline V CDR1 and CDR2: SEHNR, FQNEAQ (reference sequence). CDR3 sequence reads: CASSTRQGLNTEAFF. CDR3 sequence (DNA): TGTGCCAGCAGCACCCGACAGGGTCTGAACACTGAAGCTTTCTTT.

This clonotype occurred a few times. The chain links TRBV7-8 to TRBJ2-2, with TRBD2 as a possible D gene (5 bases). CDR1 is SGHVS, CDR2 FQNEAQ, per germline. Trimming took 1 base from V and 6 from J, leaving 6 bases between them. This CDR3 region has 13 residues. CDR3 region: CASSLVDSGELFF. The CDR3 DNA reads as TGTGCCAGCAGCTTAGTGGACTCCGGGGAGCTGTTTTTT.

The rearrangement joins TRBV6-4 to TRBJ1-3; TRBD1 agrees at 9 bases. After removal of 0 bases from V and 4 bases from J, the junction contained 7 bases not matched to a gene. The CDR3 covers 17 residues. Per germline, CDR1 MRHNA and CDR2 SNTAGT. The CDR3 region is CASSDSIGTGRGNTIYF. As DNA, the CDR3 is TGTGCCAGCAGTGACTCGATTGGGACAGGGAGAGGAAACACCATATATTTT.

This clonotype showed up many times. The chain is built from TRBV20-1 and TRBJ2-1; D call uncertain. The germline V and J ends were trimmed by 7 bases and 9 bases, with 10 bases remaining between them. Germline V gene lookup returns CDR1 DFQATT and CDR2 SNEGSKA (reference sequence). The CDR3 has 10 amino acids. CDR3 loop: CSVRPGEQFF. As DNA, the CDR3 is TGCAGTGTTAGGCCCGGTGAGCAGTTCTTC.

This chain joins TRBV7-9 and TRBJ2-2; D unresolved. CDR1 SEHNR and CDR2 FQNEAQ come from the germline V gene (reference sequence). The CDR3 consists of 15 residues. V lost 4 bases to trimming and J lost 6 bases, with 15 bases between them. CDR3 loop: CASSSRLETAGELFF. The CDR3 DNA sequence: TGTGCCAGCAGCTCTAGGTTGGAGACGGCCGGGGAGCTGTTTTTT.